One sample yielded the 10 T cell receptor beta chains listed below, sequenced in a study of blood T cell repertoires in COVID-19. Some clones are missing from TCRdb's copy, which holds only in-frame ones; the method was immunoSEQ multiplex PCR. The sample yields tens of thousands of clones, roughly 88% seen once. Sequenced input: peripheral blood. These receptors all stem from a human donor in a cohort sampled during active COVID-19. The donor label of this sample is uncertain.

CDR3 nucleotide sequence: TGTGCCAGCAGCACCGGGGTCTACGAGCAGTACTTC. Its protein product is CASSTGVYEQYF. The chain has TRBV11-2 and TRBJ2-7; tentative D call: TRBD2 (5 bases). Germline V gene sequence: CDR1 SGHAT, CDR2 FQNNGV. With 5 bases removed from V and 3 bases from J, the gap between germline ends came to 8 bases. This CDR3 is 12 amino acids long.

This clone was counted between two and nine times. The rearrangement links TRBV7-6 to TRBJ2-1; TRBD2 aligns across 9 bases. The CDR3 is made up of 16 amino acids. Per the germline V gene, CDR1 is SGHVS and CDR2 is FNYEAQ. V gave up 1 base and J gave up 4 bases; unmatched junction bases: 5. The CDR3 DNA reads TGTGCCAGCAGCTTAGTCTCAGCGGGGGGATACAATGAGCAGTTCTTC. Protein: CASSLVSAGGYNEQFF.

J is TRBJ2-5 and V is TRBV27; tentatively, D is TRBD2 (6 bases). Germline values: CDR1 MNHEY, CDR2 SMNVEV (reference sequence). This CDR3 spans 14 amino acids. V dropped 1 base and J dropped 7 bases, with 13 bases sitting between them. CDR3 residues: CASSLYTGERTQYF. CDR3 in DNA: TGTGCCAGCAGTTTATATACGGGGGAAAGGACCCAGTACTTC.

This clone was picked up one time. The rearrangement links TRBV6-6 to TRBJ1-5; D ambiguous. V lost 7 bases, J lost 0 bases, and 4 bases lay in between. This CDR3 is 12 amino acids long. CDR1 MNHNY and CDR2 SVGAGI come from the germline V gene (reference sequence). CDR3 in DNA: TGTGCCAGCACCCATAGCAATCAGCCCCAGCATTTT. Translated: CASTHSNQPQHF.

V usage is TRBV7-8 and J usage is TRBJ2-5, with D possibly being TRBD1 (5 bases). Trimming took 4 bases from V and 5 from J, leaving 11 bases between them. CDR1 and CDR2 (germline): SGHVS, FQNEAQ. There are 13 residues in the CDR3. In DNA form, the CDR3 reads TGTGCCAGCAGCTCTCAGGGCCTGGAGACCCAGTACTTC. Translating it yields CASSSQGLETQYF.

V gene TRBV10-3 combines with J gene TRBJ2-3; TRBD1 matches 8 bases. The germline gives CDR1 ENHRY, CDR2 SYGVKD. CDR3 length: 16 amino acids. Unmatched junction bases numbered 6, after V lost 2 bases and J lost 2 bases. Here the CDR3 reads CAISEAWDRTTDTQYF. The CDR3 DNA sequence: TGTGCCATCAGTGAGGCCTGGGACAGGACCACAGATACGCAGTATTTT.

CDR3 amino acids: CASTESGTQRDEQFF. CDR3 coding DNA: TGTGCCAGTACCGAATCCGGGACCCAGCGGGATGAGCAGTTCTTC. V gene TRBV19 combines with J gene TRBJ2-1, with a tentative D call TRBD2 (6 bases). The CDR3 is made up of 15 amino acids. Germline CDR1 and CDR2: LNHDA and SQIVND (reference sequence). V was clipped by 7 bases and J by 8 bases, with 21 bases between them.

The CDR3 bases are TGTGCCACCCTCCCTTCCAGGACAGGGCTCAATGAGCAGTTCTTC. It codes for CATLPSRTGLNEQFF. The chain is built from TRBV2 and TRBJ2-1, with TRBD1 identical over 8 bases. There are 15 residues in the CDR3. Germline values: CDR1 SNHLY, CDR2 FYNNEI. The V segment lost 10 bases and the J segment 6 bases; nucleotides outside the gene matches: 14.

This rearrangement joins TRBV28 to TRBJ1-4; 12 bases line up with TRBD1. This CDR3 region has 17 residues. The germline V gene encodes CDR1 MDHEN and CDR2 SYDVKM. The V and J ends lost 6 bases and 3 bases, in that order; junction bases with no gene match: 8. CDR3 protein: CASRPGTGGMANEKLFF. The DNA for the CDR3 is TGTGCCAGCAGACCCGGGACAGGGGGCATGGCTAATGAAAAACTGTTTTTT.

The V and J genes are TRBV4-2 and TRBJ1-2; weak D call: TRBD1 (6 bases). The CDR3 has 15 residues. Germline V lookup: CDR1 LGHNA, CDR2 YNFKEQ. Trimming took off 4 bases at V and 1 base at J, with 13 bases between the two ends. The CDR3 DNA reads TGTGCCAGCAGCCCCAAAGGGGGGGGTAACTATGGCTACACCTTC. It encodes CASSPKGGGNYGYTF.